This T cell receptor beta chain comes out of a study of blood T cell repertoires in COVID-19. The V and J ends lost 3 bases and 4 bases respectively, with 21 bases between them. The germline V gene has CDR1 LNHDA and CDR2 SQIVND (reference sequence). CDR3 size: 17 residues. Profiling relied on immunoSEQ multiplex PCR, and the TCRdb table lists in-frame clones only, not all of them. Of roughly 130,000 clones listed, about 79% are singletons. The chain is built from TRBV19 and TRBJ1-2; tentatively, D is TRBD1 (6 bases). This receptor was taken from a woman aged 50 to 65 with acute or convalescent COVID-19. What was sequenced was peripheral blood. CDR3 sequence: CASSIQLGGGLSYGYTF. The CDR3 DNA reads as TGTGCCAGTAGTATCCAGCTTGGGGGGGGCTTGAGCTATGGCTACACCTTC.